This T cell receptor beta chain was sequenced during a study of blood T cell repertoires in COVID-19. The CDR3 loop spans 19 amino acids. V lost 0 bases to trimming and J lost 6 bases; unmatched junction nucleotides: 17. From germline, CDR1 is MGHRA and CDR2 YSYEKL. Recovered Cohort 3 donors showed two negative PCRs, clearance, or symptom resolution. Original methodology: Amplifying reference gene primers gave estimates of nucleated cell counts. Libraries were prepared by immunoSEQ multiplex PCR; TCRdb keeps only in-frame clonotypes and omits some of them. The V and J calls and the clone size are those of that table, but D and trimming were determined from the DNA. The sample contains 250,000 to 350,000 clones, around 86% of which appear only once.

The source of this sequence is a woman under 30 who had recovered from COVID-19. Sequenced input: PBMCs or T cells enriched from blood (not recorded which). The rearrangement joins TRBV4-1 to TRBJ2-1; TRBD2 matches at 7 bases. As DNA, the CDR3 is TGCGCCAGCAGCCAAGAAGGGCCTATCGCGGCGGGGGATATCAATGAGCAGTTCTTC. Amino acid sequence: CASSQEGPIAAGDINEQFF.